The clone carrying this T cell receptor (beta chain) was seen a few times. The antigen is undetermined. The sample is drawn from a study of cytomegalovirus exposure and HLA in healthy donors. Study conclusions and caveats: Usually a TCR sequence was rare, but some public TCRs were found in many donors. Presence/absence analyses took donor sequencing depth as roughly uniform. Within the data, a cluster of highly shared sequence variants was likely a sequencing artifact.

It was with 60 Vbeta and 13 Jbeta primers that the PCR ran. Sequenced by immunoSEQ multiplex PCR; TCRdb stores in-frame clones only, minus some. Of around 130,000 clones detected, around 9% appear once; the ten largest clones hold 5.5%. V gave up 7 bases and J gave up 0 bases, with 13 bases separating them. Germline-derived CDR1 and CDR2 are MDHEN and SYDVKM. There are 15 residues in the CDR3. The chain recombines TRBV28 with TRBJ2-1; D is perhaps TRBD1 (6 bases). The TCR was taken from a man aged 35 to 55 in good health and CMV-seronegative. The sequenced material came from PBMCs. CDR3 region: CASTWGPSSYNEQFF. CDR3 nucleotide sequence: TGTGCCAGCACCTGGGGGCCTAGCTCCTACAATGAGCAGTTCTTC.